This T cell receptor beta chain was captured by sequencing in a study of shared clonotypes between healthy human individuals. Overall study findings and caveats: Lower generation probabilities were found for non-shared clonotypes than for those shared by all four donors.

As regards this clone: Its antigen is as yet unknown.

Once extracted for a subset, genomic DNA was divided evenly among several immunoSEQ plates. TCRdb keeps only in-frame clones here, not all; method: immunoSEQ multiplex PCR. The sample has some 2,100,000 clones, nearly 97% seen once. The junction had 11 bases not matched to a gene; V was cut back by 0 bases and J by 9 bases. Germline V lookup: CDR1 LGHNA, CDR2 YSLEER. CDR3 size: 17 residues. V usage is TRBV4-3 and J usage is TRBJ2-1; 10 nucleotides align to TRBD2. Sequenced sample: naive CD4+ T cells sorted from blood. Subset denoted: CD45RA+ positively selected. This clonotype originated in a man between 18 and 35 years old in good health. The CDR3, as DNA: TGCGCCAGCAGCCAAGATCCACTAGCGGGGTTACAGGGTGAGCAGTTCTTC. Protein: CASSQDPLAGLQGEQFF.